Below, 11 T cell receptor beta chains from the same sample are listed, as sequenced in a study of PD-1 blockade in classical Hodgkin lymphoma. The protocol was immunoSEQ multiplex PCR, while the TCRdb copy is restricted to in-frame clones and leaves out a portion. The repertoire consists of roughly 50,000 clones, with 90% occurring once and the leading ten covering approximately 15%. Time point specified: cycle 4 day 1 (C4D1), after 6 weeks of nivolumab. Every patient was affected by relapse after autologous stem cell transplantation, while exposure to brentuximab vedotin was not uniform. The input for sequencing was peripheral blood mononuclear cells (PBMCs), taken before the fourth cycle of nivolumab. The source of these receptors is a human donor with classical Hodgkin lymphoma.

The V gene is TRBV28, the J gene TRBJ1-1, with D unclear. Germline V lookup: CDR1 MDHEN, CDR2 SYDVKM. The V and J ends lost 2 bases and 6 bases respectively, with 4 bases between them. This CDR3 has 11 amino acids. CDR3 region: CASSLVSEAFF. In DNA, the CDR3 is TGTGCCAGCAGTTTAGTATCTGAAGCTTTCTTT.

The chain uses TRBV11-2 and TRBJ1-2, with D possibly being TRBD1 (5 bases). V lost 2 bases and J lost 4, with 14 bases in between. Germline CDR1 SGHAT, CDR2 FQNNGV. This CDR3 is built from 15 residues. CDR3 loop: CASSLMSGGAYGYTF. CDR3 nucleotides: TGTGCCAGCAGCTTAATGTCGGGCGGGGCCTATGGCTACACCTTC.

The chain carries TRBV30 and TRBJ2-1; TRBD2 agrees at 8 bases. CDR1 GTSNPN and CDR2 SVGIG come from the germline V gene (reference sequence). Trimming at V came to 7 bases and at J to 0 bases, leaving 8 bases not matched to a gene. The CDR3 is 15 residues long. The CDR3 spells CASGRGASSYNEQFF. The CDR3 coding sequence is TGTGCCTCTGGGCGGGGGGCAAGCTCCTACAATGAGCAGTTCTTC.

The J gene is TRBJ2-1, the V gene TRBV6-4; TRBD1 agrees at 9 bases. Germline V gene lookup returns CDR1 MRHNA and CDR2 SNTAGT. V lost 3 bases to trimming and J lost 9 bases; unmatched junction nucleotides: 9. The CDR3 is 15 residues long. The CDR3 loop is CASSEGQGQIFEQFF. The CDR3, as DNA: TGTGCCAGCAGTGAGGGACAGGGTCAGATATTTGAGCAGTTCTTC.

The CDR3 region is CASSIPVGADTQYF. The CDR3 DNA reads TGTGCCAGTAGTATCCCAGTGGGGGCAGATACGCAGTATTTT. The rearrangement uses TRBV19 and TRBJ2-3; either TRBD1 or TRBD2 may supply D (5 bases each). Germline CDR1 is LNHDA and CDR2 is SQIVND (reference sequence). V dropped 3 bases and J dropped 4 bases, with 11 bases sitting between them. This CDR3 is built from 14 residues.

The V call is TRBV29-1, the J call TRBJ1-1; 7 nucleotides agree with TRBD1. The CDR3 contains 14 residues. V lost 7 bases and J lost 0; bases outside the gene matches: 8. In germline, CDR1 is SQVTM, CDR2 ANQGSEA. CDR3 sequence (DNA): TGCAGCGCCTCCTCGGGACAGTTGAACACTGAAGCTTTCTTT. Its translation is CSASSGQLNTEAFF.

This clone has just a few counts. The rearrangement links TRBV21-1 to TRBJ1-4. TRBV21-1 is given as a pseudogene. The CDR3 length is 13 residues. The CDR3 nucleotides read TGTGCCAGCAACAGTGGACGTTTTGAAAAACTGTTTTTT. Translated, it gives CASNSGRFEKLFF.

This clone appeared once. DNA of the CDR3: TGTGCCAGCAGCCCGACAGGGGGTGCCACCGGGGAGCTGTTTTTT. It is translated as CASSPTGGATGELFF. The genes are TRBV7-6 and TRBJ2-2, with TRBD1 identical over 9 bases. The CDR3 runs to 15 residues. The V gene end was trimmed by 5 bases and the J gene end by 4 bases; junction bases not matched to a gene: 5. Germline lookup yields CDR1 SGHVS and CDR2 FNYEAQ. Filled out from reference TRBV7-6 and TRBJ2-2, the complete variable domain reads GAGVSQSPRYKVTKRGQDVALRCDPISGHVSLYWYRQALGQGPEFLTYFNYEAQQDKSGLPNDRFSAERPEGSISTLTIQRTEQRDSAMYRCASSPTGGATGELFFGEGSRLTVL.

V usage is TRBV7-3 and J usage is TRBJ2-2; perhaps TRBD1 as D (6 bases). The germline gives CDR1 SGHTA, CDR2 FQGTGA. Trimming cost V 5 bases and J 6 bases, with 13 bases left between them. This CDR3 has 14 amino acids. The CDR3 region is CASSPDRLPGELFF. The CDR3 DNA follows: TGTGCCAGCAGCCCCGACAGGTTGCCCGGGGAGCTGTTTTTT.

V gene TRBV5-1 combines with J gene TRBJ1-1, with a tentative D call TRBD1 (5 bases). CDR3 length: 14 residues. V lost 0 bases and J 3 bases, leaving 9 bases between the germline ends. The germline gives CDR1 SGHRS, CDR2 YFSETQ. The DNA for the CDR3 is TGCGCCAGCAGCTTGGCCCGGGGGGACACTGAAGCTTTCTTT. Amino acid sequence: CASSLARGDTEAFF.

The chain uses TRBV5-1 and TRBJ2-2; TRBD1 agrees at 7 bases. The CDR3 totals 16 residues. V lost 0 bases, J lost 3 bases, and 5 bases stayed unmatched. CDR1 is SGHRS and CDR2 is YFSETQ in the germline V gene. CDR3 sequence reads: CASSLAHRGDTGELFF. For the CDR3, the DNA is TGCGCCAGCAGCTTGGCCCACAGGGGCGACACCGGGGAGCTGTTTTTT.